This T cell receptor beta chain was captured in a study of metastatic and nonmetastatic thyroid tumors (dated by TCRdb to the early 2020s). Turning to the overall study: The researchers compared repertoires between peripheral blood samples and tumor or nodule tissue samples from patients with malignant or benign thyroid disease. General conclusions and limits of the study: In both blood and tumor samples, TCR beta diversity was reported to be significantly higher in malignant tumors than in benign nodules.

V loses 1 base at its end and J loses 7 bases; junction bases beyond the gene matches: 5. Taken from cysteine to phenylalanine, the CDR3 has 15 residues. The retained sequence is limited to the CDR3, 45 bases, with the frame set at the first base. Via the germline V gene, CDR1 is SGHTA and CDR2 FQGTGA. Library preparation employed PCR. The reads were generated on an Illumina HiSeq 4000. High-throughput sequencing was used to profile the CDR3 region of the TCR beta-chain in every patient. On the study's bioinformatics: Drawing on CDR3 differences between clinicopathological groups, the researchers built a classifier meant to tell apart patients with distant-metastatic papillary thyroid cancer. To measure repertoire diversity the researchers used the Shannon index, while the Morisita-Horn index served to gauge how similar the tumor and blood repertoires were. TCRdb handled the public reads itself, with Q25 trimming in fastp and clone calling in MiXCR, and kept productive beta chains. Here the V and J calls rest on TCRdb's processing, not on the authors' analysis. In this sample the table shows over 15,000 clones, around 30% of which occur a single time. The ten largest make up roughly 10% of the sample.

No patient had received any treatment before thyroid surgery. The study retrospectively analysed patient clinical samples collected from the early 2010s to the late 2010s using T-cell receptor beta sequencing. This clone was picked up many times. Its antigen remains unidentified. Per-base quality was not reported, and no clone a single base away is much larger than it. This clonotype was obtained from a female donor with papillary thyroid cancer or a benign thyroid nodule (not recorded which). Some clones in this sample may be carry-over from other donors' samples. The sample was tumor tissue. The rearranged segments are TRBV7-3 and TRBJ2-1, with 9 middle bases fitting TRBD1. The CDR3 region reads CASSLRQGVRNEQFF. The DNA is as follows: TGTGCCAGCAGCTTAAGACAGGGGGTCAGGAATGAGCAGTTCTTC. The CDR3 plus the reference TRBV7-3 and TRBJ2-1 genes for the other parts give the full variable domain: GAGVSQTPSNKVTEKGKYVELRCDPISGHTALYWYRQSLGQGPEFLIYFQGTGAADDSGLPNDRFFAVRPEGSVSTLKIQRTERGDSAVYLCASSLRQGVRNEQFFGPGTRLTVL.